The 8 T cell receptor beta chains given below trace back to one sample, sequenced in a study of Graves' ophthalmopathy and Graves' hyperthyroidism. Amplification of the TCR beta CDR3 regions used RNA transcripts (as template). Scientists carried out first-round RT-PCR using HTBI primers and then a second-round multiplex PCR. Each CDR3 protein gets one entry after TCRdb re-called the multiplex PCR reads with MiXCR. The sample holds approximately 160,000 distinct CDR3 sequences, 30% to 45% seen once. Input material: peripheral blood. These receptors originate from a man aged 30 to 45 with Graves' ophthalmopathy.

This clonotype was recorded many times. The V and J genes are TRBV6-5 and TRBJ2-2, with 9 bases that match TRBD1. From germline, CDR1 is MNHEY and CDR2 SVGAGI. J was trimmed by 4 bases and V by 6 bases; bases with no gene match: 3. The CDR3 runs 14 residues. Here the CDR3 DNA reads TGTGCCAGCAGGGGGACAGGGCCCACCGGGGAGCTGTTTTTT. Translating it yields CASRGTGPTGELFF.

This clonotype was counted at least ten times. This chain joins TRBV7-2 and TRBJ1-6; possible D gene TRBD1, 6 bases. The CDR3 contains 15 residues. Deletions cut 4 bases from V and 6 bases from J, with 13 bases between. Per germline, CDR1 SGHTA and CDR2 FQGNSA. The CDR3 loop is CASSYGQLVNSPLHF. In DNA, the CDR3 is TGTGCCAGCAGCTACGGACAGCTCGTTAATTCACCCCTCCACTTT. Full variable domain (outside the CDR3, taken from reference TRBV7-2 and TRBJ1-6): GAGVSQSPSNKVTEKGKDVELRCDPISGHTALYWYRQSLGQGLEFLIYFQGNSAPDKSGLPSDRFSAERTGGSVSTLTIQRTQQEDSAVYLCASSYGQLVNSPLHFGNGTRLTVT.

The chain is built from TRBV28 and TRBJ1-6; TRBD1 agrees at 9 bases. CDR3 size: 13 residues. Germline lookup yields CDR1 MDHEN and CDR2 SYDVKM. V shed 6 bases and J 10 bases; nucleotides not matched to a gene: 4. For the CDR3, the DNA is TGTGCCAGCAGCCGGACAGGGGACTCACCCCTCCACTTT. Amino acids: CASSRTGDSPLHF.

This clonotype was detected many times. The chain is built from TRBV14 and TRBJ1-6, with D possibly TRBD1 on 5 matching bases. V lost 6 bases to trimming and J lost 6 bases, with 9 bases between them. Per germline, CDR1 SGHDN and CDR2 FVKESK. The CDR3 consists of 13 residues. The CDR3 loop is CASRGTANSPLHF. The CDR3 DNA is TGTGCCAGCAGAGGGACGGCTAATTCACCCCTCCACTTT.

This clonotype was observed at least ten times. CDR3 protein: CASSRLGTGKNIQYF. Here the CDR3 DNA reads TGTGCCAGTAGTCGCCTTGGGACAGGGAAAAACATTCAGTACTTC. This rearrangement joins TRBV19 to TRBJ2-4; 9 positions agree with TRBD1. The CDR3 has 15 amino acids. Trimming cost V 5 bases and J 4 bases; bases outside gene matches: 6. CDR1 is LNHDA and CDR2 is SQIVND in the germline V gene (reference sequence).

This clonotype was counted ten times or more. V is TRBV7-2 and J is TRBJ2-7; 9 bases align to TRBD2. The V gene end was trimmed by 3 bases and the J gene end by 7 bases; junction bases not matched to a gene: 4. This CDR3 has 13 residues. Germline V CDR1 and CDR2: SGHTA, FQGNSA. The CDR3 reads CASSFGREGEQYF. DNA for the CDR3: TGTGCCAGCAGCTTCGGGCGGGAGGGAGAGCAGTACTTC. The variable domain in full, with the rest retrieved from reference TRBV7-2 and TRBJ2-7, is GAGVSQSPSNKVTEKGKDVELRCDPISGHTALYWYRQSLGQGLEFLIYFQGNSAPDKSGLPSDRFSAERTGGSVSTLTIQRTQQEDSAVYLCASSFGREGEQYFGPGTRLTVT.

This clonotype was seen repeatedly, ten times or more. The CDR3 here is CSARDPLGQRDTYEQYF. The CDR3 nucleotides read TGCAGTGCTAGAGATCCCCTTGGTCAGCGGGACACCTACGAGCAGTACTTC. This chain joins TRBV20-1 and TRBJ2-7, with TRBD2 as a possible D gene (7 bases). Germline V gene data show CDR1 as DFQATT and CDR2 as SNEGSKA (reference sequence). Trimming took off 0 bases at V and 2 bases at J, with 20 bases between the two ends. The CDR3 is made up of 17 amino acids.

The chain's CDR3 is CASGIRRTEAFF. The CDR3 region has the DNA TGTGCCAGCGGAATAAGACGCACTGAAGCTTTCTTT. This chain links TRBV6-1 with TRBJ1-1; D unresolved. Per germline, CDR1 MNHNS and CDR2 SASEGT. V lost 8 bases and J lost 4, with 11 bases in between. CDR3 size: 12 residues.